Below are 13 T cell receptor beta chains sequenced from a single sample in a study of cytomegalovirus exposure and HLA in healthy donors. The PCR had 60 Vbeta and 13 Jbeta primers. Profiled with immunoSEQ multiplex PCR; TCRdb holds only in-frame clones, not every one. The sample carries 250,000 or so clones, 92% recorded once. The source material was PBMCs. The receptors derive from a girl aged 2-9 years in good health and CMV-seronegative.

This chain uses TRBV30 with TRBJ1-1; weak D call: TRBD1 (6 bases). Trimming left V 0 bases short and J 1 base short, with 21 bases between. The CDR3 is 18 residues long. CDR1 and CDR2 (germline): GTSNPN, SVGIG (reference sequence). The CDR3 reads CAWSVLLGRTDWNTEAFF. CDR3 coding DNA: TGTGCCTGGAGTGTACTACTAGGCCGGACAGACTGGAACACTGAAGCTTTCTTT. Full variable domain (rest looked up from reference TRBV30 and TRBJ1-1): SQTIHQWPATLVQPVGSPLSLECTVEGTSNPNLYWYRQAAGRGLQLLFYSVGIGQISSEVPQNLSASRPQDRQFILSSKKLLLSDSGFYLCAWSVLLGRTDWNTEAFFGQGTRLTVV.

This chain connects TRBV7-9 to TRBJ2-3; 7 nucleotides align to TRBD2. The germline CDR1 and CDR2 sequences are SEHNR and FQNEAQ (reference sequence). This CDR3 spans 14 amino acids. V shed 5 bases and J 4 bases; nucleotides not matched to a gene: 6. The CDR3 region has the DNA TGTGCCAGCAGCCTCCCGGGGAGGGCAGATACGCAGTATTTT. As protein: CASSLPGRADTQYF.

This chain links TRBV6-5 with TRBJ2-2, with TRBD1 identical over 8 bases. This CDR3 spans 15 amino acids. The germline gives CDR1 MNHEY, CDR2 SVGAGI. J was trimmed by 1 base and V by 6 bases; bases with no gene match: 4. CDR3 in amino acids: CASSAGGLNTGELFF. The CDR3 DNA is TGTGCCAGCAGCGCAGGGGGCCTGAACACCGGGGAGCTGTTTTTT.

This sequence joins TRBV11-2 and TRBJ2-7; D not certain. The CDR3 consists of 11 residues. CDR1 is SGHAT, CDR2 FQNNGV, per germline. V lost 3 bases and J lost 3, with 3 bases in between. CDR3 in DNA: TGTGCCAGCAGCTTTAGCTACGAGCAGTACTTC. Its protein product is CASSFSYEQYF.

The chain links TRBV29-1 to TRBJ2-1, with TRBD2 identical over 10 bases. The junction had 7 bases not matched to a gene; V was cut back by 2 bases and J by 9 bases. CDR3 size: 14 residues. From germline, CDR1 is SQVTM and CDR2 ANQGSEA. CDR3 DNA: TGCAGCGTTGAAATTTCTCTAGCGGGAGTTGAGCAGTTCTTC. Encoded protein: CSVEISLAGVEQFF.

The rearrangement links TRBV9 to TRBJ2-1, with 10 bases lining up with TRBD2. V was clipped by 0 bases and J by 5 bases; unmatched bases: 2. This CDR3 spans 15 amino acids. Germline-derived CDR1 and CDR2 are SGDLS and YYNGEE. Here the CDR3 DNA reads TGTGCCAGCAGCGTAGAACTAGCGGGGAACAATGAGCAGTTCTTC. Translated: CASSVELAGNNEQFF.

This chain uses TRBV6-5 with TRBJ2-7; D may be TRBD2 (5 bases). Germline-derived CDR1 and CDR2 are MNHEY and SVGAGI. The V and J ends lost 2 bases and 9 bases respectively, with 23 bases between them. The CDR3 has 16 residues. Here the CDR3 reads CASSYPSGIGPPRQYF. The CDR3 DNA sequence: TGTGCCAGCAGTTACCCCTCCGGGATCGGCCCCCCTCGGCAGTACTTC.

V usage is TRBV30 and J usage is TRBJ2-7; D may be TRBD1 (5 bases). Germline V gives CDR1 GTSNPN, CDR2 SVGIG (reference sequence). V was pared by 2 bases and J by 2 bases, with 13 bases between. CDR3 length: 14 amino acids. The CDR3, as DNA: TGTGCCTGGAGTAGGGCAGGGATCACCTACGAGCAGTACTTC. Translation gives CAWSRAGITYEQYF.

The chain has TRBV9 and TRBJ2-2, with 11 bases fitting TRBD2. V was clipped by 2 bases and J by 7 bases; unmatched bases: 10. Germline CDR1 SGDLS, CDR2 YYNGEE. This CDR3 has 17 amino acids. CDR3 region: CASSVRLAGGLDGELFF. Here the CDR3 DNA reads TGTGCCAGCAGCGTGAGATTAGCGGGGGGGCTTGACGGGGAGCTGTTTTTT.

This clone came up once. V and J are TRBV30 and TRBJ1-1; weak D call: TRBD1 (5 bases). Trimming stripped 1 base from V and 0 bases from J, with 9 bases between. The CDR3 loop spans 14 amino acids. Germline CDR1 and CDR2: GTSNPN and SVGIG (reference sequence). The CDR3 here is CAWSGDSLNTEAFF. DNA of the CDR3: TGTGCCTGGAGTGGCGACAGTCTGAACACTGAAGCTTTCTTT.

The CDR3 loop is CTSSPSTPGVGHTF. CDR3 nucleotide sequence: TGCACCAGCAGCCCATCTACCCCGGGAGTCGGACACACCTTC. The chain carries TRBV1 and TRBJ1-2. TRBV1 is designated a pseudogene. The CDR3 is made up of 14 amino acids.

The chain is built from TRBV7-9 and TRBJ1-1, with TRBD1 identical over 7 bases. Looked up from germline, CDR1 is SEHNR and CDR2 is FQNEAQ (reference sequence). The CDR3 consists of 16 residues. Germline trimming cut 4 bases from V and 0 bases from J; bases unmatched to any gene: 8. In DNA, the CDR3 is TGTGCCAGCAGCTCCGGGACAGTATTCTTGAACACTGAAGCTTTCTTT. Residues: CASSSGTVFLNTEAFF.

The chain combines TRBV4-1 with TRBJ2-7; 7 bases are a match to TRBD1. Germline trimming cut 1 base from V and 2 bases from J; bases unmatched to any gene: 5. This CDR3 contains 15 residues. From germline, CDR1 is MGHRA and CDR2 YSYEKL. CDR3 region: CASSQAGRGPYEQYF. CDR3 nucleotide sequence: TGCGCCAGCAGCCAAGCGGGAAGGGGGCCCTACGAGCAGTACTTC.